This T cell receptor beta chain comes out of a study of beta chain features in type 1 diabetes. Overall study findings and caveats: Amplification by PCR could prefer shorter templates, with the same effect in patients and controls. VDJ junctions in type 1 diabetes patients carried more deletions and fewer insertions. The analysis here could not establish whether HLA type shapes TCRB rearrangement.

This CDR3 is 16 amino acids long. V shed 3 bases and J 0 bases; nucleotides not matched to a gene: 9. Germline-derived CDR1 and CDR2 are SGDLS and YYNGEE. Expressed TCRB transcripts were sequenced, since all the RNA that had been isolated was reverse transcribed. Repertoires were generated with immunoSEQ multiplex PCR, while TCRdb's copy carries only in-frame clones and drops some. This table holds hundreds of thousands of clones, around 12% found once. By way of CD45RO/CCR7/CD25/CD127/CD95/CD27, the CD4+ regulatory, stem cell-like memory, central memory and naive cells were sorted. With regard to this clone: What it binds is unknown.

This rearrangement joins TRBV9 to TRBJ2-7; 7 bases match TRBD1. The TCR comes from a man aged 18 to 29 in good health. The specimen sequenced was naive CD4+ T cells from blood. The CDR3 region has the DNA TGTGCCAGCAGCGCACAGACAGGGTCTAACTCCTACGAGCAGTACTTC. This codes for CASSAQTGSNSYEQYF.